Given below is one T cell receptor (beta chain) in context. The ends lost 2 bases at V and 3 bases at J; junction bases unmatched: 3. Per germline, CDR1 KGHSH and CDR2 LQKENI. The CDR3 sequence is 15 residues long. This sample is part of a study of blood T cell repertoires in COVID-19. On the study more broadly: Material from acute and convalescent COVID-19 was sourced from the United States, Italy and Spain. The analysed material was cDNA or gDNA that came from T cells, B-cell-depleted T cells, or PBMCs.

Authors' processing steps: Amplified reference gene primers provided the basis for estimating nucleated cell counts. Some clones are missing from TCRdb's copy, which holds only in-frame ones; the method was immunoSEQ multiplex PCR. The V and J calls and clone size come from that table; D and trimming were worked out from the DNA. The sample shows about 120,000 clones, about 89% of them seen only once. This chain links TRBV18 with TRBJ2-7, with TRBD2 matching 11 bases. This sequence originates from a human donor with acute or convalescent COVID-19. The donor label of this sample is uncertain. Specimen: peripheral blood. The chain's CDR3 is CASSPTSGSIYEQYF. As DNA, the CDR3 is TGTGCCAGCTCACCAACTAGCGGGAGTATCTACGAGCAGTACTTC.